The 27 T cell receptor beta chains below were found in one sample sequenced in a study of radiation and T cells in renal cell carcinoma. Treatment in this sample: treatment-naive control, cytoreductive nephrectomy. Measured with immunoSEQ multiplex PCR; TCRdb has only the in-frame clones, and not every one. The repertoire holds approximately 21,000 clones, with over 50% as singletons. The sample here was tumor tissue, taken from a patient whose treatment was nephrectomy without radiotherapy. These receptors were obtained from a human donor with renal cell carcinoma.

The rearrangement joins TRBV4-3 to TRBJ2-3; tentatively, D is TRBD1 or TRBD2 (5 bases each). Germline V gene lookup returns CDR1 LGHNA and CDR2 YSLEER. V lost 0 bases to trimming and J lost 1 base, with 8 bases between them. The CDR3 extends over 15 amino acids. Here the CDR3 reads CASSQEPGRTDTQYF. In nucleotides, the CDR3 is TGCGCCAGCAGCCAAGAACCGGGGCGCACAGATACGCAGTATTTT.

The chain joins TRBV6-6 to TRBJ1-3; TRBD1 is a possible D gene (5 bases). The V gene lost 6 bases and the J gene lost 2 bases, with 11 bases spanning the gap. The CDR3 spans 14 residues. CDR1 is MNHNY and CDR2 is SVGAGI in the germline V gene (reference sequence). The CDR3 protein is CASRGGVTGNTIYF. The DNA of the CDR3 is TGTGCCAGCAGGGGGGGGGTCACTGGAAACACCATATATTTT.

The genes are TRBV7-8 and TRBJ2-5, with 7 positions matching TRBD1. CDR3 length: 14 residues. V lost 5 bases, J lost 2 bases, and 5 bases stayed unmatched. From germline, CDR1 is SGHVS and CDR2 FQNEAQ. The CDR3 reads CASSHRGPQETQYF. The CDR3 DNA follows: TGTGCCAGCAGCCACAGGGGCCCGCAAGAGACCCAGTACTTC. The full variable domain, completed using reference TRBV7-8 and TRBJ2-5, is GAGVSQSPRYKVAKRGQDVALRCDPISGHVSLFWYQQALGQGPEFLTYFQNEAQLDKSGLPSDRFFAERPEGSVSTLKIQRTQQEDSAVYLCASSHRGPQETQYFGPGTRLLVL.

CDR3 DNA sequence: TGTGCCAGCAGGACAGGTTCTACGAGCAATTCACCCCTCCACTTT. Translating it yields CASRTGSTSNSPLHF. The chain joins TRBV6-5 to TRBJ1-6; a weak D match, TRBD1 (6 bases). CDR1 is MNHEY, CDR2 SVGAGI, per germline. The CDR3 covers 15 residues. V was cut by 6 bases and J by 7 bases, with 16 bases left in between.

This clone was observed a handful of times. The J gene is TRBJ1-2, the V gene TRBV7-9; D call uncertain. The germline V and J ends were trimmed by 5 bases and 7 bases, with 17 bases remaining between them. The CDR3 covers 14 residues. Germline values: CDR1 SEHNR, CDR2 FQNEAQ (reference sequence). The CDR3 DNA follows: TGTGCCAGCAGCCCCCTCGAAGGGCGGCTTGGCTACACCTTC. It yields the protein CASSPLEGRLGYTF.

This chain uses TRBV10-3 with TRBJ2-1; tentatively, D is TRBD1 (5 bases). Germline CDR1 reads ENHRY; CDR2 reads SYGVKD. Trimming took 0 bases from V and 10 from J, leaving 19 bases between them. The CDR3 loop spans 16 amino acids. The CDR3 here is CAISESKGVRAPEQFF. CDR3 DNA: TGTGCCATCAGTGAGTCGAAAGGGGTCCGAGCTCCGGAGCAGTTCTTC.

This chain's CDR3 is CASSVLDGGAGELFF. Here the CDR3 DNA reads TGTGCCAGCAGTGTCCTGGACGGGGGTGCCGGGGAGCTGTTTTTT. V gene TRBV2 combines with J gene TRBJ2-2; weak D call: TRBD2 (6 bases). Germline V gene data show CDR1 as SNHLY and CDR2 as FYNNEI. The CDR3 runs to 15 residues. V was trimmed by 4 bases and J by 6 bases, leaving 15 bases between them.

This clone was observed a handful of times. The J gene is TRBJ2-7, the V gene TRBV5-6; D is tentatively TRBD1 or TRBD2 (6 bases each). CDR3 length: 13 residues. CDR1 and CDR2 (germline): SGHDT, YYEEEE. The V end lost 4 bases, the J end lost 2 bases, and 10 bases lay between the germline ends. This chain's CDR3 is CASSGGTTYEQYF. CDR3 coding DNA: TGTGCCAGCAGCGGCGGGACAACCTACGAGCAGTACTTC.

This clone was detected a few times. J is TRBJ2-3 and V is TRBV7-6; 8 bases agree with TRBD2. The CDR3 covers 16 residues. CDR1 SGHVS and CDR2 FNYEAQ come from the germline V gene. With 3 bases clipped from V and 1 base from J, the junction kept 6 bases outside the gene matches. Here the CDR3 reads CASSLLISGGTDTQYF. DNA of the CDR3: TGTGCCAGCAGCTTGCTAATTAGCGGGGGCACAGATACGCAGTATTTT. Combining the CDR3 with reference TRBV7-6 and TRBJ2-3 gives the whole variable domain GAGVSQSPRYKVTKRGQDVALRCDPISGHVSLYWYRQALGQGPEFLTYFNYEAQQDKSGLPNDRFSAERPEGSISTLTIQRTEQRDSAMYRCASSLLISGGTDTQYFGPGTRLTVL.

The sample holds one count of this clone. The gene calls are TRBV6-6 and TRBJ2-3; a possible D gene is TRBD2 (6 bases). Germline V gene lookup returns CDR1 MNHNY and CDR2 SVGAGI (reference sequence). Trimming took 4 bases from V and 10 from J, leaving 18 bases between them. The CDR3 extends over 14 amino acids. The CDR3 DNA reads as TGTGCCAGCAGTTCCTATAGCGGTTCGGGGGCGCAGTATTTT. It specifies CASSSYSGSGAQYF.

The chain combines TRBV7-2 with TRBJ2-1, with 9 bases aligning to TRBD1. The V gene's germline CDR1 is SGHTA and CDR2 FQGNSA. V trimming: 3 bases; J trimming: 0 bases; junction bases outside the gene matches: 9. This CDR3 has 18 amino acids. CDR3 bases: TGTGCCAGCAGCTTTCCCACAAACAGGGGGCGCTCCTACAATGAGCAGTTCTTC. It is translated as CASSFPTNRGRSYNEQFF.

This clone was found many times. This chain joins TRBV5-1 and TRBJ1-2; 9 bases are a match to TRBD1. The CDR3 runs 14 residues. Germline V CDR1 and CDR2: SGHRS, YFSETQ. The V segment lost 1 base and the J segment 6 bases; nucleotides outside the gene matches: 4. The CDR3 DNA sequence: TGCGCCAGCAGCTTGACAGGGGGCATGGATGGCTACACCTTC. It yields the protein CASSLTGGMDGYTF.

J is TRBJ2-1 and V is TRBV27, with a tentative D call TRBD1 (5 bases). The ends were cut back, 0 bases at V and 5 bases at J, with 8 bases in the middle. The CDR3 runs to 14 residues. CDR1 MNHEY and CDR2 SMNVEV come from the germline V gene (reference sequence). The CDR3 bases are TGTGCCAGCAGTTTATCGGGGCAGAACAATGAGCAGTTCTTC. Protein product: CASSLSGQNNEQFF.

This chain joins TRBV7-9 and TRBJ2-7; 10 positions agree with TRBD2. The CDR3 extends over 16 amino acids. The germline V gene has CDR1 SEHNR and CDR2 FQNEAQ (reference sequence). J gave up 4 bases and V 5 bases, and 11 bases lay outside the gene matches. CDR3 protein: CASSTSVAGGLYEQYF. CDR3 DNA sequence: TGTGCCAGCAGCACCTCTGTAGCGGGGGGCCTTTACGAGCAGTACTTC.

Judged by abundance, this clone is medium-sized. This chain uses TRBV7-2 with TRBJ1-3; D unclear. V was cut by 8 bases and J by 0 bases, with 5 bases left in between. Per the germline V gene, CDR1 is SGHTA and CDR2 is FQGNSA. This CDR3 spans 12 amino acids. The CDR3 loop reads CASGLSGNTIYF. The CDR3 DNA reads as TGTGCCAGCGGACTCTCTGGAAACACCATATATTTT. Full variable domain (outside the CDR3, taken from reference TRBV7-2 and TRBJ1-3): GAGVSQSPSNKVTEKGKDVELRCDPISGHTALYWYRQSLGQGLEFLIYFQGNSAPDKSGLPSDRFSAERTGGSVSTLTIQRTQQEDSAVYLCASGLSGNTIYFGEGSWLTVV.

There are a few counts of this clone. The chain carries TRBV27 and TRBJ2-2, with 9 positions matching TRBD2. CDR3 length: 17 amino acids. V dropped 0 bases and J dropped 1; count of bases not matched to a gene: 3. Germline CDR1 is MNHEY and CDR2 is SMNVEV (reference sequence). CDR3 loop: CASSLSSGGVNTGELFF. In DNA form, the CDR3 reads TGTGCCAGCAGTTTATCTAGCGGGGGAGTGAACACCGGGGAGCTGTTTTTT.

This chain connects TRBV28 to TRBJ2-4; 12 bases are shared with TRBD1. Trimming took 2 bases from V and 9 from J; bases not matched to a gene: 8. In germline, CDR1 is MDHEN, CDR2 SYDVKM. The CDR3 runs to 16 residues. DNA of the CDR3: TGTGCCAGCAGTTTAGGCGGGACAGGGGGCCGTAGCATTCAGTACTTC. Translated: CASSLGGTGGRSIQYF.

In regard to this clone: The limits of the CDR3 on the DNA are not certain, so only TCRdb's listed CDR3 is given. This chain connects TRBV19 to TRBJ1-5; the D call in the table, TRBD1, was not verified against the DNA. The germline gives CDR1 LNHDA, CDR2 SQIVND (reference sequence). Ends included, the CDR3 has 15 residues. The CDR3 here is CASSILAASNQPQHF.

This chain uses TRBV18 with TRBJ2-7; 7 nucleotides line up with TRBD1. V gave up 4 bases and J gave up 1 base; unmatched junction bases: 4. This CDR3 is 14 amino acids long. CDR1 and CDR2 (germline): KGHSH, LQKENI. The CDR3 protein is CASSQGTDSYEQYF. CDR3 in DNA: TGTGCCAGCTCACAAGGGACAGATTCCTACGAGCAGTACTTC.

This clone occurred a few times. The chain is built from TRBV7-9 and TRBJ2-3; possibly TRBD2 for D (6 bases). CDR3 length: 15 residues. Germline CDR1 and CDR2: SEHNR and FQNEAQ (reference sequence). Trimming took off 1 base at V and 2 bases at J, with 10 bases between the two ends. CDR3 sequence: CASSLGLAPTDTQYF. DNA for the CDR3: TGTGCCAGCAGCTTAGGGCTAGCGCCCACAGATACGCAGTATTTT.

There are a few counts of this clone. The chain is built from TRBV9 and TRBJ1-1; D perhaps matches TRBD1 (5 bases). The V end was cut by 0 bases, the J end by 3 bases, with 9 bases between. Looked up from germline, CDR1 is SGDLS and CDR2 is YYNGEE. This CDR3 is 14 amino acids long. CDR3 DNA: TGTGCCAGCAGCGTAGAGTTGGGGGACACTGAAGCTTTCTTT. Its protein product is CASSVELGDTEAFF.

This CDR3 reads CSVATESNTGELFF. For the CDR3, the DNA is TGCAGCGTAGCGACAGAATCGAACACCGGGGAGCTGTTTTTT. The chain combines TRBV29-1 with TRBJ2-2; D may be TRBD1 (5 bases). The V and J ends lost 6 bases and 0 bases respectively, with 11 bases between them. The germline gives CDR1 SQVTM, CDR2 ANQGSEA. This CDR3 contains 14 residues.

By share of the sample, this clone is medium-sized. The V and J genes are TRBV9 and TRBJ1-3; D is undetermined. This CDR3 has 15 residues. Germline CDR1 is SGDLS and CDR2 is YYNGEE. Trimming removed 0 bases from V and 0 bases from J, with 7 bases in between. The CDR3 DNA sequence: TGTGCCAGCAGCGTAGGGGCAACCTCTGGAAACACCATATATTTT. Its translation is CASSVGATSGNTIYF.

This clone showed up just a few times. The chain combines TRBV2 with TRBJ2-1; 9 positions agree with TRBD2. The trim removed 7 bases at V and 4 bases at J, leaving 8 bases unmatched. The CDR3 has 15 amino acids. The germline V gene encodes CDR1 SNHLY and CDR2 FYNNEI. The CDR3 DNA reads TGTGCCAGCAAGTGGCAGCGGGGGGTTTACAATGAGCAGTTCTTC. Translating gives CASKWQRGVYNEQFF.

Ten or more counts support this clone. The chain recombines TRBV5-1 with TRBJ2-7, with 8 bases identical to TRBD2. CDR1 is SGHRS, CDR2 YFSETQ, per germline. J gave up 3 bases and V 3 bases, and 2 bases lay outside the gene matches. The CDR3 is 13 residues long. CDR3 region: CASSYRGGYEQYF. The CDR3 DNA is TGCGCCAGCAGCTATCGGGGGGGCTACGAGCAGTACTTC.

The CDR3: CASSPAVRILNTEAFF. The CDR3 coding sequence is TGTGCCAGCAGCCCCGCTGTCCGTATATTGAACACTGAAGCTTTCTTT. This chain links TRBV9 with TRBJ1-1; D not resolved. This CDR3 is 16 amino acids long. From germline, CDR1 is SGDLS and CDR2 YYNGEE. V was clipped by 4 bases and J by 0 bases, with 16 bases between them.

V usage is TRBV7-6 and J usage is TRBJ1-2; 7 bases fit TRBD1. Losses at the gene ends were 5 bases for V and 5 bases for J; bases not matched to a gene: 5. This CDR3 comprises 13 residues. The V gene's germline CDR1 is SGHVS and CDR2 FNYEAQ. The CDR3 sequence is CASSRDRVYGYTF. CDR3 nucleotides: TGTGCCAGCAGCCGTGACAGGGTGTATGGCTACACCTTC. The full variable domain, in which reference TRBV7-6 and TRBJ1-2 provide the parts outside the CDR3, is GAGVSQSPRYKVTKRGQDVALRCDPISGHVSLYWYRQALGQGPEFLTYFNYEAQQDKSGLPNDRFSAERPEGSISTLTIQRTEQRDSAMYRCASSRDRVYGYTFGSGTRLTVV.